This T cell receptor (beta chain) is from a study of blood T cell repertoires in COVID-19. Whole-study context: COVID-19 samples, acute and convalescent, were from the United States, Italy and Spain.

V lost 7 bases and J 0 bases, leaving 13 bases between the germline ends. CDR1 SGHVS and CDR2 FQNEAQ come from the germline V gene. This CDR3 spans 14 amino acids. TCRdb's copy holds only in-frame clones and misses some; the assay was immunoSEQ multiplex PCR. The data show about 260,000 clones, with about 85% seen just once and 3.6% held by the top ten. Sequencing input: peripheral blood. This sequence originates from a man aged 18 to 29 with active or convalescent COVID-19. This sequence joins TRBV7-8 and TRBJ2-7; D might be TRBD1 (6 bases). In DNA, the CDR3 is TGTGCCAGCATCCCGACAGGAGGCTCCTACGAGCAGTACTTC. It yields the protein CASIPTGGSYEQYF.